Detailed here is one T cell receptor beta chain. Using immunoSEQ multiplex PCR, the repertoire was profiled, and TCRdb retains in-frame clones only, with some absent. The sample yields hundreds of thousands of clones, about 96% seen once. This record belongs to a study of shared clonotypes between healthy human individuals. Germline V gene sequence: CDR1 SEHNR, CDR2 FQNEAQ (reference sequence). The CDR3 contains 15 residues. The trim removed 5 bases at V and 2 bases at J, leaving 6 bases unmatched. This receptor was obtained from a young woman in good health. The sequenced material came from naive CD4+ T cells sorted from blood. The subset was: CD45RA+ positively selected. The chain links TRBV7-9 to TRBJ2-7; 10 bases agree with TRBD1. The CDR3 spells CASSRPGTGAYEQYF. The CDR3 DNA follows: TGTGCCAGCAGCCGACCCGGGACAGGGGCCTACGAGCAGTACTTC.